This T cell receptor (beta chain) was profiled in a study of OX40 agonist ivuxolimab in advanced cancers. Notes on the study in general: Those patients achieving a partial response at 0.1-3.0 mg/kg showed among the lowest clonal expansion.

The germline gives CDR1 SGDLS, CDR2 YYNGEE. V shed 4 bases, J shed 4 bases, and the junction held 4 bases outside the gene matches. CDR3 length: 14 amino acids. Assay used: immunoSEQ multiplex PCR; TCRdb lists only in-frame clones, some missing. The sample has approximately 65,000 clones; around 88% are singletons. Details on this clone: Its antigen is undetermined.

This sequence originates from an adult with an advanced solid tumor such as melanoma, head and neck, liver or kidney cancer. The chain employs TRBV9 and TRBJ2-3; 9 nucleotides align to TRBD1. The sequencing used CD4+ or CD8+ T cells sorted from blood, collected in a trial of the OX40 agonist ivuxolimab. CDR3 sequence reads: CASSSGTGSDTQYF. The DNA of the CDR3 is TGTGCCAGCAGCTCCGGGACAGGGTCAGATACGCAGTATTTT.